This TCR beta chain was sequenced for a study of blood T cell repertoires in COVID-19. Study at large: The origin of the acute and convalescent COVID-19 samples was the United States, Italy and Spain. T cells, B-cell-depleted T cells, or PBMCs supplied cDNA or gDNA.

Germline assignment: CDR1 LGHDT and CDR2 YNNKEL (reference sequence). The V and J ends lost 5 bases and 8 bases, in that order; junction bases with no gene match: 8. This CDR3 spans 13 amino acids. Per the study methods: Amplification from reference gene primers served as the basis for estimated nucleated cell counts. Profiling relied on immunoSEQ multiplex PCR, and the TCRdb table lists in-frame clones only, not all of them. The V and J calls and the clone size are those of that table, but D and trimming were determined from the DNA. The sample has some 150,000 clones, approximately 81% seen once. The rearrangement uses TRBV3-1 (or the pseudogene TRBV3-2) and TRBJ1-1, with 7 nucleotides matching TRBD1. Sequencing was carried out using peripheral blood. The TCR originated in a man between 35 and 55 years old with acute or convalescent COVID-19. In nucleotides, the CDR3 is TGTGCCAGCAGCGCCTGGGACAGAGAAGAAGCTTTCTTT. Protein product: CASSAWDREEAFF.